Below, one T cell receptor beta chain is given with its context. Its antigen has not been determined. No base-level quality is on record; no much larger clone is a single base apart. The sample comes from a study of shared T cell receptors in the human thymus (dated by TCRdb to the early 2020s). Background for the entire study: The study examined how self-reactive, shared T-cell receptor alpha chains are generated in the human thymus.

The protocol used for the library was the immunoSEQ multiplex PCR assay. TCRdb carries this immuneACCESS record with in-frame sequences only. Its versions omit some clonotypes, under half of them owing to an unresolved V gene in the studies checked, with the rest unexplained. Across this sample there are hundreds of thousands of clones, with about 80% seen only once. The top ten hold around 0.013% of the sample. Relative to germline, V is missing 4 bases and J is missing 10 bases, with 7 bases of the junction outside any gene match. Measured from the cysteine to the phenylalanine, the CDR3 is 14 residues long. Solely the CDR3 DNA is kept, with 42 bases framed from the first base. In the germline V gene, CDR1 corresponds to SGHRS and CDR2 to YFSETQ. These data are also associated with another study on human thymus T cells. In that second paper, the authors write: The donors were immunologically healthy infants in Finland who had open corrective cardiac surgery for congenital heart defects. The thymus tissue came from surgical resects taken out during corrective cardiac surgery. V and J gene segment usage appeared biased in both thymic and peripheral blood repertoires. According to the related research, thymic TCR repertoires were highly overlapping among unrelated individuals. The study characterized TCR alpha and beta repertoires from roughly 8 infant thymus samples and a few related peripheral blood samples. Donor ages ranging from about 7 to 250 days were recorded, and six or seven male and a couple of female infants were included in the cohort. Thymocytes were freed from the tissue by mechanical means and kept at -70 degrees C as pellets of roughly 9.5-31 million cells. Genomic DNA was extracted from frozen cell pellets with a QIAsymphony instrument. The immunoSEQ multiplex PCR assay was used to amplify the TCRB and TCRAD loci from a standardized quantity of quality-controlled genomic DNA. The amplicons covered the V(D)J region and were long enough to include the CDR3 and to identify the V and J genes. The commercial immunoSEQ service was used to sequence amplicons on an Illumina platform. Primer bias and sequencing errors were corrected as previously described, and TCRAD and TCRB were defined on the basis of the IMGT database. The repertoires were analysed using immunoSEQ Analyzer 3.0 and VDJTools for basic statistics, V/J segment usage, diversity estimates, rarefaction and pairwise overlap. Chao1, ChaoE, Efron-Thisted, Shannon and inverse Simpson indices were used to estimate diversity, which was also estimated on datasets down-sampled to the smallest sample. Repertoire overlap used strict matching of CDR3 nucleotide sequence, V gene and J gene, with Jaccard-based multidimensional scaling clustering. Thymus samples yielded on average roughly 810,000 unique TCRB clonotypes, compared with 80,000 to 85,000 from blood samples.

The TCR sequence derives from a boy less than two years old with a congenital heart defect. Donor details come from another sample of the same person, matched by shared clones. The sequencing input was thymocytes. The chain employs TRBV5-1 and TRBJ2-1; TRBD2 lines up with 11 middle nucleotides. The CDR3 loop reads CASSISGRAEEQFF. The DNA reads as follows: TGCGCCAGCAGCATTAGCGGGAGGGCCGAAGAGCAGTTCTTC.